This TCR beta chain was captured in a study of B cell selection in AIRE deficiency. Data came from immunoSEQ multiplex PCR; TCRdb stores just in-frame clones and leaves some out. The repertoire holds 22,000 or so clones, with 97% as singletons. CD4+CD127+ cells were sorted as the conventional CD4 T cells. This receptor was obtained from a human donor with AIRE deficiency. Source material: conventional CD4+ T cells sorted from PBMCs.

The CDR3 is CASSLGDSSNQPQHF. The CDR3 coding sequence is TGTGCCAGCAGCTTAGGGGACTCGAGCAATCAGCCCCAGCATTTT. This chain connects TRBV7-2 to TRBJ1-5, with D maybe TRBD1 (5 bases). This CDR3 has 15 residues. The V end was cut by 1 base, the J end by 1 base, with 8 bases between. CDR1 is SGHTA, CDR2 FQGNSA, per germline.